This is a list of T cell receptor beta chains from one sample in a study of blood T cell repertoires in COVID-19. TCRdb keeps only in-frame clones here, not all; method: immunoSEQ multiplex PCR. The sample contains approximately 410,000 clones, about nine tenths of which appear only once. The specimen was peripheral blood. The receptors shown here come from a woman in her twenties or thirties with active or convalescent COVID-19. Each CDR3 is given with its conserved first and last residue. A D gene is named only where the DNA matches it firmly. A clone size is listed for some rows: how often the clone was seen (once, few, many), or a class if it is expanded.

clone_size: -; j_call: TRBJ2-5; d_call: TRBD2; v_call: TRBV11-2; cdr3_length: 17; cdr3_nt: TGTGCCAGCAGCTTAGTTAGCGGGGGGGCAATGGGAGAGACCCAGTACTTC; cdr3_aa: CASSLVSGGAMGETQYF
clone_size: -; j_call: TRBJ1-5; d_call: TRBD1; v_call: TRBV6-6; cdr3_length: 14; cdr3_nt: TGTGCCAGCAGTTACTCTTCGGACAGGATCATACAGCATTTT; cdr3_aa: CASSYSSDRIIQHF
clone_size: -; j_call: TRBJ2-7; d_call: -; v_call: TRBV19; cdr3_length: 14; cdr3_nt: TGTGCCAGTAGTCTCTCGGGTCTCTCCTACGAGCAGTACTTC; cdr3_aa: CASSLSGLSYEQYF
clone_size: once; j_call: TRBJ1-1; d_call: -; v_call: TRBV2; cdr3_length: 13; cdr3_nt: TGTGCCAGCAGTGATTCAGAGAACACTGAAGCTTTCTTT; cdr3_aa: CASSDSENTEAFF
clone_size: -; j_call: TRBJ1-1; d_call: TRBD1; v_call: TRBV6-5; cdr3_length: 15; cdr3_nt: TGTGCCAGCAGCCCCGGGACAGGGGGCCACACTGAAGCTTTCTTT; cdr3_aa: CASSPGTGGHTEAFF
clone_size: -; j_call: TRBJ1-1; d_call: -; v_call: TRBV19; cdr3_length: 17; cdr3_nt: TGTGCCAGTACTAGGGGCTTACAGGGTAGCCGGAACACTGAAGCTTTCTTT; cdr3_aa: CASTRGLQGSRNTEAFF
clone_size: -; j_call: TRBJ1-1; d_call: TRBD1; v_call: TRBV27; cdr3_length: 15; cdr3_nt: TGTGCCAGCAGTTTATCAGGGGGCGTGAACACTGAAGCTTTCTTT; cdr3_aa: CASSLSGGVNTEAFF
clone_size: -; j_call: TRBJ2-7; d_call: -; v_call: TRBV27; cdr3_length: 15; cdr3_nt: TGTGCCAGCAGTTTAAGTCCTTCAGGGACCTACGAGCAGTACTTC; cdr3_aa: CASSLSPSGTYEQYF
clone_size: -; j_call: TRBJ1-4; d_call: -; v_call: TRBV2; cdr3_length: 14; cdr3_nt: TGTGCCAGCAGTGATCCTGCAACTAATGAAAAACTGTTTTTT; cdr3_aa: CASSDPATNEKLFF
clone_size: -; j_call: TRBJ1-1; d_call: -; v_call: TRBV6-5; cdr3_length: 15; cdr3_nt: TGTGCCAGCAGTTACTCGGCAGGGGCGAACACTGAAGCTTTCTTT; cdr3_aa: CASSYSAGANTEAFF
clone_size: -; j_call: TRBJ1-2; d_call: -; v_call: TRBV19; cdr3_length: 16; cdr3_nt: TGTGCCAGTATTGAAGCAAAGGCCGCGCTGCGGGGTGGCTACACCTTC; cdr3_aa: CASIEAKAALRGGYTF
clone_size: -; j_call: TRBJ1-5; d_call: TRBD1; v_call: TRBV23-1; cdr3_length: 16; cdr3_nt: TGCGCCAGCAGTCAATCGGGGACAGGGAAATATCAGCCCCAGCATTTT; cdr3_aa: CASSQSGTGKYQPQHF
clone_size: -; j_call: TRBJ1-6; d_call: TRBD1; v_call: TRBV7-6; cdr3_length: 17; cdr3_nt: TGTGCCAGCAGCTTGTCACAGGGGCCCGGGGTTAGCTCACCCCTCCACTTT; cdr3_aa: CASSLSQGPGVSSPLHF
clone_size: -; j_call: TRBJ1-4; d_call: TRBD1; v_call: TRBV7-2; cdr3_length: 17; cdr3_nt: TGTGCCAGCAGCCTCGACAGGGGGGCCGGGGTTAATGAAAAACTGTTTTTT; cdr3_aa: CASSLDRGAGVNEKLFF
clone_size: -; j_call: TRBJ2-1; d_call: -; v_call: TRBV21-1; cdr3_length: 17; cdr3_nt: TGTGCCAGCAGCAAAGGCGGGGGGAAGTGCTCCTACAATGAGCAGTTCTTC; cdr3_aa: CASSKGGGKCSYNEQFF
clone_size: -; j_call: TRBJ2-1; d_call: TRBD2; v_call: TRBV27; cdr3_length: 16; cdr3_nt: TGTGCCAGCAGTCGACAGGGACTAGCGGGAGACAATGAGCAGTTCTTC; cdr3_aa: CASSRQGLAGDNEQFF
clone_size: -; j_call: TRBJ2-5; d_call: TRBD2; v_call: TRBV9; cdr3_length: 16; cdr3_nt: TGTGCCAGCAGCGTGTCTAGCGGGGGGGCCGAAGAGACCCAGTACTTC; cdr3_aa: CASSVSSGGAEETQYF
clone_size: -; j_call: TRBJ1-5; d_call: -; v_call: TRBV15; cdr3_length: 17; cdr3_nt: TGTGCCACCAGCCCTGGCCCGGCGGTATTCGTCAATCAGCCCCAGCATTTT; cdr3_aa: CATSPGPAVFVNQPQHF
clone_size: few; j_call: TRBJ2-7; d_call: -; v_call: TRBV6-5; cdr3_length: 13; cdr3_nt: TGTGCCAGCAGTTACAGGAGCTCCTACGAGCAGTACTTC; cdr3_aa: CASSYRSSYEQYF
clone_size: -; j_call: TRBJ1-6; d_call: -; v_call: TRBV7-6; cdr3_length: 16; cdr3_nt: TGTGCCAGCAGCGCCGCGGGTCCGGGGACTGATTCACCCCTCCACTTT; cdr3_aa: CASSAAGPGTDSPLHF
clone_size: -; j_call: TRBJ2-3; d_call: TRBD2; v_call: TRBV7-7; cdr3_length: 15; cdr3_nt: TGTGCCAGCAGCTTATATGCGGGAGACGAAAATACGCAGTATTTT; cdr3_aa: CASSLYAGDENTQYF
clone_size: -; j_call: TRBJ2-1; d_call: -; v_call: TRBV5-4; cdr3_length: 16; cdr3_nt: TGTGCCAGCAGCAGGAGTCGCGGGAACAAAAACAATGAGCAGTTCTTC; cdr3_aa: CASSRSRGNKNNEQFF
clone_size: -; j_call: TRBJ1-5; d_call: TRBD1; v_call: TRBV3-1/TRBV3-2; cdr3_length: 14; cdr3_nt: TGTGCCAGCAGCCAATCGGACAGGGCTCAGCCCCAGCATTTT; cdr3_aa: CASSQSDRAQPQHF
clone_size: -; j_call: TRBJ2-1; d_call: TRBD2; v_call: TRBV19; cdr3_length: 16; cdr3_nt: TGTGCCAGTAGTGAAACCAGCGGGGGGTCCTACAATGAGCAGTTCTTC; cdr3_aa: CASSETSGGSYNEQFF
clone_size: -; j_call: TRBJ2-3; d_call: TRBD2; v_call: TRBV10-3; cdr3_length: 18; cdr3_nt: TGTGCCATCAGTTCCGGGACTAGCGGGAGCCGGGGGCAAGATACGCAGTATTTT; cdr3_aa: CAISSGTSGSRGQDTQYF
clone_size: -; j_call: TRBJ1-6; d_call: -; v_call: TRBV10-3; cdr3_length: 15; cdr3_nt: TGTGCCATCAGTGAGTCCCACTCCTATAATTCACCCCTCCACTTT; cdr3_aa: CAISESHSYNSPLHF
clone_size: -; j_call: TRBJ2-3; d_call: -; v_call: TRBV19; cdr3_length: 13; cdr3_nt: TGTGCCAGTAGTATGGTTCAGTGGGATACGCAGTATTTT; cdr3_aa: CASSMVQWDTQYF
clone_size: -; j_call: TRBJ2-5; d_call: TRBD2; v_call: TRBV2; cdr3_length: 15; cdr3_nt: TGTGCCAGCAGTGGGACCGCTAGCGGTCAAGAGACCCAGTACTTC; cdr3_aa: CASSGTASGQETQYF
clone_size: -; j_call: TRBJ2-1; d_call: TRBD2; v_call: TRBV28; cdr3_length: 14; cdr3_nt: TGTGCCAGCAAGATTAGCGGGACCTACAATGAGCAGTTCTTC; cdr3_aa: CASKISGTYNEQFF
clone_size: -; j_call: TRBJ2-7; d_call: -; v_call: TRBV7-2; cdr3_length: 13; cdr3_nt: TGTGCCAGCAGCGCCCGACAGGCCTACGAGCAGTACTTC; cdr3_aa: CASSARQAYEQYF
clone_size: -; j_call: TRBJ2-2; d_call: TRBD2; v_call: TRBV5-1; cdr3_length: 16; cdr3_nt: TGCGCCAGCTCCCTTCAACTAGCGGGGGAAAGCGGGGAGCTGTTTTTT; cdr3_aa: CASSLQLAGESGELFF
clone_size: once; j_call: TRBJ1-2; d_call: -; v_call: TRBV6-5; cdr3_length: 13; cdr3_nt: TGTGCCAGCAGGCAAATCTCGGACTATGGCTACACCTTC; cdr3_aa: CASRQISDYGYTF